Listed here are 5 T cell receptor beta chains from one sample, sequenced in a study of identical twins. Using its own MiXCR run on the 5' RACE reads, TCRdb lists one record per CDR3 protein. The sample holds some 760,000 distinct CDR3 sequences, roughly 20% seen once. The sample was also linked to a second study, of T cells expressing NK-cell markers.

Sequencing input: PBMCs. Source of these receptors: a woman aged 18 to 35 in good health.

The J gene is TRBJ1-1, the V gene TRBV10-3, with 8 bases fitting TRBD1. The J segment lost 4 bases and the V segment lost 4 bases, leaving 8 bases of the junction unmatched. CDR3 length: 15 amino acids. Germline CDR1 reads ENHRY; CDR2 reads SYGVKD. Here the CDR3 reads CAISAPGQGSTEAFF. The DNA of the CDR3 is TGTGCCATCAGTGCCCCAGGACAGGGAAGCACTGAAGCTTTCTTT.

The chain carries TRBV12-3 or TRBV12-4 and TRBJ2-1, with D possibly being TRBD2 (6 bases). Trimming cost V 4 bases and J 4 bases, with 20 bases left between them. This CDR3 is built from 17 residues. The CDR3 is CASSSPGSPNIYNEQFF. The CDR3 coding sequence is TGTGCCAGCAGTTCCCCCGGGAGTCCGAATATTTACAATGAGCAGTTCTTC.

This clonotype appeared a few times. This sequence joins TRBV5-1 and TRBJ2-1, with D possibly called TRBD1 or TRBD2 (7 bases each). This CDR3 is 14 amino acids long. V gave up 3 bases and J gave up 9 bases, with 16 bases separating them. Germline values: CDR1 SGHRS, CDR2 YFSETQ. The CDR3 DNA is TGCGCCAGCAGCTACGCAGGGGGGGTGGTTGAGCAGTTCTTC. Translating gives CASSYAGGVVEQFF.

The chain has TRBV3-1 and TRBJ1-6; 8 bases align to TRBD1. The CDR3 is 15 residues long. The V and J ends lost 4 bases and 8 bases, in that order; junction bases with no gene match: 7. Germline loops: CDR1 LGHDT, CDR2 YNNKEL (reference sequence). CDR3 protein: CASSLGQGPDSPLHF. The CDR3 nucleotides are TGTGCCAGCAGCCTCGGACAGGGACCCGATTCACCCCTCCACTTT.

In this sample, this clonotype turned up a few times. V and J are TRBV7-2 and TRBJ2-2; D call uncertain. Trimming removed 3 bases at V and 1 base at J, with 9 bases between. The CDR3 is 15 amino acids. Per the germline V gene, CDR1 is SGHTA and CDR2 is FQGNSA. The CDR3 DNA sequence: TGTGCCAGCAGCTTTAATCCCCAGAACACCGGGGAGCTGTTTTTT. This sequence encodes CASSFNPQNTGELFF.